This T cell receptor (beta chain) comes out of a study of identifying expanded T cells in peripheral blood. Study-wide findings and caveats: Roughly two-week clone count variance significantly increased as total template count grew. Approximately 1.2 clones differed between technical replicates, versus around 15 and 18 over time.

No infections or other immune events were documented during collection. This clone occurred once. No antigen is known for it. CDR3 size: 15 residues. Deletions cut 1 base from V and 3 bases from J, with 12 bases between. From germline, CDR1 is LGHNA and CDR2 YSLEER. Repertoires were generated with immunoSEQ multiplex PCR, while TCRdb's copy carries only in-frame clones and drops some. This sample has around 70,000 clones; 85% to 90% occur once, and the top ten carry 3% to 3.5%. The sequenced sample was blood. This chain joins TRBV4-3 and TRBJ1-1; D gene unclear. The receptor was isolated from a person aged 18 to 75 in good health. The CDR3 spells CASSQAPNPYTEAFF. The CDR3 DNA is TGCGCCAGCAGCCAAGCTCCGAATCCCTACACTGAAGCTTTCTTT.